This T cell receptor (beta chain) was identified in a study of T-cell reconstitution after alpha-beta-depleted transplantation in children. This CDR3 spans 19 amino acids. V was cut by 5 bases and J by 2 bases, with 26 bases left in between. Germline CDR1 and CDR2: MRHNA and SNTAGT. The TCRbeta library incorporated unique molecular identifiers. TCRdb called the PCR reads again in MiXCR, with one record for every CDR3 protein. This table holds hundreds of thousands of distinct CDR3 sequences, around 12% found once. Points from the study as a whole: Fresh T-cell production supplied most of the T-cell counts and diversity seen one year after transplant. Surviving recipient T cells and thymic progenitors produced the high day-60 TCRbeta diversity seen in some patients. Several hundred expanded graft clones reportedly were the source of alpha-beta T cells about two months after transplant.

This clonotype was seen a few times. Its antigen is not known. The TCR comes from a girl aged 2 to 9 with congenital amegakaryocytic thrombocytopenia, due to receive a stem cell transplant. The sequencing used PBMCs, collected before TCRalphabeta/CD19-depleted stem cell transplant. The chain couples TRBV6-4 to TRBJ2-3; the D gene is possibly TRBD1 (6 bases). The CDR3 loop is CASSSAPGASGYITDTQYF. CDR3 nucleotide sequence: TGTGCCAGCAGTTCCGCCCCAGGGGCTTCGGGCTACATCACAGATACGCAGTATTTT.